The 4 T cell receptor beta chains below were found in one sample sequenced in a study of OX40 agonist ivuxolimab in advanced cancers. The assay was immunoSEQ multiplex PCR, and TCRdb's table has in-frame clones only and misses some. The table shows roughly 52,000 clones, with roughly four fifths occurring only once. The sequencing here drew on CD4+ or CD8+ T cells sorted from blood, taken in a trial of the OX40 agonist ivuxolimab. The receptor source for this set is an adult with an advanced solid tumor such as melanoma, head and neck, liver or kidney cancer.

This clone is a singleton in its sample. J is TRBJ2-3 and V is TRBV7-9; 8 bases are a match to TRBD2. Germline lookup yields CDR1 SEHNR and CDR2 FQNEAQ (reference sequence). J gave up 0 bases and V 5 bases, and 16 bases lay outside the gene matches. The CDR3 spans 19 residues. This CDR3 reads CASSRGGPGQKDSTDTQYF. The CDR3 coding sequence is TGTGCCAGCAGCCGGGGGGGTCCGGGACAAAAAGATAGCACAGATACGCAGTATTTT.

The chain carries TRBV7-2 and TRBJ2-5; 14 nucleotides agree with TRBD2. Looked up from germline, CDR1 is SGHTA and CDR2 is FQGNSA. Unmatched junction bases numbered 0, after V lost 3 bases and J lost 3 bases. The CDR3 contains 15 residues. Here the CDR3 reads CASSLTSGREETQYF. Here the CDR3 DNA reads TGTGCCAGCAGCTTGACTAGCGGGAGGGAAGAGACCCAGTACTTC.

This chain uses TRBV6-1 with TRBJ1-5; the match to TRBD1 covers 9 bases. Germline lookup yields CDR1 MNHNS and CDR2 SASEGT. Trimming cost V 0 bases and J 1 base; bases outside gene matches: 7. This CDR3 contains 18 residues. CDR3 residues: CASSEALTGGASNQPQHF. CDR3 nucleotide sequence: TGTGCCAGCAGTGAAGCGCTTACAGGGGGCGCGAGCAATCAGCCCCAGCATTTT.

V gene TRBV14 combines with J gene TRBJ1-1; tentative D call: TRBD1 (5 bases). The germline V and J ends were trimmed by 2 bases and 6 bases, with 13 bases remaining between them. This CDR3 spans 14 amino acids. Germline CDR1 SGHDN, CDR2 FVKESK. The CDR3 region is CASSQWGNSPEAFF. CDR3 nucleotides: TGTGCCAGCAGCCAATGGGGGAACTCCCCTGAAGCTTTCTTT.